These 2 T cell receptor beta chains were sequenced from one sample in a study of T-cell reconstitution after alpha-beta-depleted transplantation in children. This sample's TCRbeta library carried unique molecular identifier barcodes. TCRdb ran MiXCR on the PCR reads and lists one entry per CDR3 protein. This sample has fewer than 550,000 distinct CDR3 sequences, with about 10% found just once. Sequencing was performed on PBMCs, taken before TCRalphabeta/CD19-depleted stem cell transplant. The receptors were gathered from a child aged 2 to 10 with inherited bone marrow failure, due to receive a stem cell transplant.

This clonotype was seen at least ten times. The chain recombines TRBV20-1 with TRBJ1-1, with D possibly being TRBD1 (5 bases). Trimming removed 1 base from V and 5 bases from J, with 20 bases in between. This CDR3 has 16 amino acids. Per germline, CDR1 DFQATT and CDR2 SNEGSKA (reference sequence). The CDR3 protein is CSARVAAGPRYTEAFF. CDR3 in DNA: TGCAGTGCTAGAGTCGCGGCGGGACCCCGGTATACTGAAGCTTTCTTT.

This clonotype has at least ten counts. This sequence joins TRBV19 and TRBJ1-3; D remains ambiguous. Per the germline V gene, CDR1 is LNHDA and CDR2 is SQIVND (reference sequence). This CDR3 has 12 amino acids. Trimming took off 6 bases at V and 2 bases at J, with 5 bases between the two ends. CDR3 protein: CASSPTGNTIYF. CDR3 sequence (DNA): TGTGCCAGTAGCCCGACTGGAAACACCATATATTTT.